This paragraph reports one TCR beta chain. This sample is drawn from a study of T cell changes during pregnancy in multiple sclerosis. TCRdb's copy holds only in-frame clones and misses some; the assay was immunoSEQ multiplex PCR. The data contain 45,000 to 55,000 clones, around 93% of them singletons. This clonotype was sampled from a female donor in good health, enrolled as a control in a pregnancy study. The material sequenced was CD4+ T cells from peripheral blood mononuclear cells, taken after pregnancy.

CDR3 nucleotides: TGTGCCAGCAGTGAAGAAACAGGGCGACCCTACGAGCAGTACTTC. Residues: CASSEETGRPYEQYF. The chain is built from TRBV2 and TRBJ2-7, with a possible D match to TRBD1 (6 bases). The CDR3 runs 15 residues. The V end was cut by 1 base, the J end by 2 bases, with 12 bases between. CDR1 is SNHLY and CDR2 is FYNNEI in the germline V gene.